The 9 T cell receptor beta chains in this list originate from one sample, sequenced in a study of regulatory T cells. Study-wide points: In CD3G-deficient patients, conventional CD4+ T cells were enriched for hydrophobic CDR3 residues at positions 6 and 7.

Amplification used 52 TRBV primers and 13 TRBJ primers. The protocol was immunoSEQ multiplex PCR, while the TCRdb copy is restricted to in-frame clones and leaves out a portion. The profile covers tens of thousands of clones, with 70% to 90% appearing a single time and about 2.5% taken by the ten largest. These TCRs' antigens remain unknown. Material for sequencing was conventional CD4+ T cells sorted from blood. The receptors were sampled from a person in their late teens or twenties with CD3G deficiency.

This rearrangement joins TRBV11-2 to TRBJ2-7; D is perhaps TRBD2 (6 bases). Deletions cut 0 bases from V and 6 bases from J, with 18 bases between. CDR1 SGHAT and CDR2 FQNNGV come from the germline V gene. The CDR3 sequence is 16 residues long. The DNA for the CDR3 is TGTGCCAGCAGCTTAGATCCCGCGGGGCAGGGTGGCGAGCAGTACTTC. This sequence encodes CASSLDPAGQGGEQYF.

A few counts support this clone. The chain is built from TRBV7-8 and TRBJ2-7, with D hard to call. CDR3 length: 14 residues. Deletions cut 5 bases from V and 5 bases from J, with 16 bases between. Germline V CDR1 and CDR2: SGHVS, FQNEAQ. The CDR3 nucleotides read TGTGCCAGCAGCCCCAGCGAGAGGAGCCACGAGCAGTACTTC. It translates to CASSPSERSHEQYF.

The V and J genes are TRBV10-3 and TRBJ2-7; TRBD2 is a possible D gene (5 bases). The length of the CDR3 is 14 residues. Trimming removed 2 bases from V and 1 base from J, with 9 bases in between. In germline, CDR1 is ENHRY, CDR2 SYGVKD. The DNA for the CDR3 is TGTGCCATCAGTGAGCGGAGGTTTTCCTACGAGCAGTACTTC. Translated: CAISERRFSYEQYF.

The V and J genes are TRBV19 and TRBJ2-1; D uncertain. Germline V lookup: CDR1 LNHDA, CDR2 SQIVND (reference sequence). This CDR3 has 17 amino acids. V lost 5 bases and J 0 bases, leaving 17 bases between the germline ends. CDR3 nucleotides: TGTGCCAGTAGTGCCAGGCCGGTTTCTAGCTCCTACAATGAGCAGTTCTTC. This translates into CASSARPVSSSYNEQFF.

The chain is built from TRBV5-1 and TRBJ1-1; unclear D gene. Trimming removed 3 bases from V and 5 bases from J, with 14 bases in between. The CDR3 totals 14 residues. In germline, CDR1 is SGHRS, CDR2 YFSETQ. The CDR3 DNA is TGCGCCAGCAGCTGGGGTGGTGAGGGTACTGAAGCTTTCTTT. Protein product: CASSWGGEGTEAFF.

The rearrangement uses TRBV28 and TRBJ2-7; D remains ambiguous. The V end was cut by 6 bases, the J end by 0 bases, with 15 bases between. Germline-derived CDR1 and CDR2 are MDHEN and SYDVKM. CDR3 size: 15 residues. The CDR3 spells CASRSTLTNSYEQYF. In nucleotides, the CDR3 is TGTGCCAGCAGGTCGACCCTAACCAACTCCTACGAGCAGTACTTC.

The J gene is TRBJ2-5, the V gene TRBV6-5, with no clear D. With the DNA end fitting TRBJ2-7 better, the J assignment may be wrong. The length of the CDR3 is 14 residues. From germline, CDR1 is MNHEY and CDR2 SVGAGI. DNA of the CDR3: TGTGCCAGCAGTTACGACCGCCTAACCTACGAGCAGTACTTC. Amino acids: CASSYDRLTYEQYF.

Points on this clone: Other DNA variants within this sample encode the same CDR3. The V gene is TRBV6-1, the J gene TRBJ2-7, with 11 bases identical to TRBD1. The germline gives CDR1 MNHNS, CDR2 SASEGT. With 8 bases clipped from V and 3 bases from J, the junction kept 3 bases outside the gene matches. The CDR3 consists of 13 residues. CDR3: CASRGTGGYEQYF. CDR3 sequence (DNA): TGTGCCAGCCGGGGGACAGGGGGCTACGAGCAGTACTTC.

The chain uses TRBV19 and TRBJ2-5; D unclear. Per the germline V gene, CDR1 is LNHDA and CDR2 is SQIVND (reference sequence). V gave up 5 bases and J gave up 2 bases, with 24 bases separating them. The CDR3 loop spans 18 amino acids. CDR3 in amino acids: CASSAPDPPGDSQETQYF. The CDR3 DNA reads TGTGCCAGTAGTGCCCCTGATCCCCCAGGAGATAGTCAAGAGACCCAGTACTTC.